The rows below give T cell receptor beta chains drawn from one sample of a study of T cell responses to AZD1222 COVID-19 vaccine. Some clones are missing from TCRdb's copy, which holds only in-frame ones; the method was immunoSEQ multiplex PCR. The sample lists approximately 74,000 clones; nearly 90% were seen once. The sample consisted of peripheral blood, taken 28 days after the second AZD1222 dose. These receptors originate from an adult who received the AZD1222 COVID-19 vaccine. Each CDR3 is given with its conserved first and last residue. A D gene is named only where the DNA matches it firmly. Only part of the rows carry a size: once, few, many, or a class if the clone is expanded.

d_call: TRBD1
j_call: TRBJ1-4
v_call: TRBV6-5
clone_size: -
cdr3_aa: CASDPGTGAEKLFF
cdr3_nt: TGTGCCAGCGACCCCGGGACAGGGGCCGAAAAACTGTTTTTT

d_call: TRBD1
j_call: TRBJ1-1
v_call: TRBV18
clone_size: few
cdr3_aa: CASSPQGARAEAFF
cdr3_nt: TGTGCCAGCTCACCGCAGGGGGCTAGGGCTGAAGCTTTCTTT

d_call: TRBD1
j_call: TRBJ1-2
v_call: TRBV5-6
clone_size: -
cdr3_aa: CASSYRTGGNGYTF
cdr3_nt: TGTGCCAGCAGCTACCGGACAGGGGGCAATGGCTACACCTTC

d_call: -
j_call: TRBJ2-1
v_call: TRBV7-3
clone_size: -
cdr3_aa: CASSLAVGRDNEQFF
cdr3_nt: TGTGCCAGCAGCTTAGCCGTGGGCAGGGACAATGAGCAGTTCTTC

d_call: -
j_call: TRBJ1-3
v_call: TRBV7-9
clone_size: -
cdr3_aa: CASSGDGNTIYF
cdr3_nt: TGTGCCAGCAGCGGCGATGGAAACACCATATATTTT

d_call: -
j_call: TRBJ1-1
v_call: TRBV7-6
clone_size: -
cdr3_aa: CASSLRSRTNTEAFF
cdr3_nt: TGTGCCAGCAGCTTAAGGTCTCGGACAAACACTGAAGCTTTCTTT

d_call: TRBD1
j_call: TRBJ2-7
v_call: TRBV27
clone_size: -
cdr3_aa: CASTDRVYPYEQYF
cdr3_nt: TGTGCCAGCACTGACAGGGTCTACCCCTACGAGCAGTACTTC

d_call: -
j_call: TRBJ2-7
v_call: TRBV9
clone_size: -
cdr3_aa: CASSVETGYEQYF
cdr3_nt: TGTGCCAGCAGCGTAGAGACAGGCTACGAGCAGTACTTC

d_call: TRBD1
j_call: TRBJ2-7
v_call: TRBV18
clone_size: -
cdr3_aa: CASSQGAGEQYF
cdr3_nt: TGTGCCAGCTCACAGGGGGCTGGCGAGCAGTACTTC

d_call: -
j_call: TRBJ2-3
v_call: TRBV7-2
clone_size: -
cdr3_aa: CASSLNGPGNTDTQYF
cdr3_nt: TGTGCCAGCAGCTTAAACGGGCCCGGCAACACAGATACGCAGTATTTT

d_call: -
j_call: TRBJ1-1
v_call: TRBV7-9
clone_size: -
cdr3_aa: CASSLMILNTEAFF
cdr3_nt: TGTGCCAGCAGCTTAATGATATTGAACACTGAAGCTTTCTTT

d_call: TRBD1
j_call: TRBJ1-1
v_call: TRBV9
clone_size: -
cdr3_aa: CASSAAQGANTEAFF
cdr3_nt: TGTGCCAGCAGCGCAGCACAGGGGGCGAACACTGAAGCTTTCTTT

d_call: -
j_call: TRBJ2-7
v_call: TRBV6-2/TRBV6-3
clone_size: -
cdr3_aa: CASSLGIYEQYF
cdr3_nt: TGTGCCAGCAGTTTAGGAATTTACGAGCAGTACTTC

d_call: TRBD2
j_call: TRBJ2-7
v_call: TRBV30
clone_size: -
cdr3_aa: CAWSVRGGVLEQYF
cdr3_nt: TGTGCCTGGAGTGTTCGGGGGGGCGTACTGGAGCAGTACTTC

d_call: -
j_call: TRBJ1-4
v_call: TRBV3-1/TRBV3-2
clone_size: -
cdr3_aa: CASSRKRGYSDNEKLFF
cdr3_nt: TGTGCCAGCAGCCGTAAGCGGGGATACAGCGATAATGAAAAACTGTTTTTT

d_call: TRBD2
j_call: TRBJ2-3
v_call: TRBV5-4
clone_size: -
cdr3_aa: CASRLFGGGPVADTQYF
cdr3_nt: TGTGCCAGCCGCCTGTTTGGGGGAGGGCCTGTCGCAGATACGCAGTATTTT

d_call: TRBD1
j_call: TRBJ2-7
v_call: TRBV30
clone_size: once
cdr3_aa: CAWSATTGGSYEQYF
cdr3_nt: TGTGCCTGGAGTGCCACGACAGGGGGTAGCTACGAGCAGTACTTC

d_call: -
j_call: TRBJ1-3
v_call: TRBV12-5
clone_size: -
cdr3_aa: CASGLGTISSGNTIYF
cdr3_nt: TGTGCTAGTGGTTTGGGGACAATAAGCTCTGGAAACACCATATATTTT

d_call: -
j_call: TRBJ1-1
v_call: TRBV18
clone_size: -
cdr3_aa: CASSPRGSSEAFF
cdr3_nt: TGTGCCAGCTCACCACGGGGGAGTTCAGAAGCTTTCTTT

d_call: TRBD1
j_call: TRBJ1-5
v_call: TRBV27
clone_size: -
cdr3_aa: CASRSSGTVYSQPQHF
cdr3_nt: TGTGCCAGCAGAAGCTCCGGGACAGTATATTCACAGCCCCAGCATTTT

d_call: -
j_call: TRBJ1-1
v_call: TRBV9
clone_size: -
cdr3_aa: CASSGDPGRAGTEAFF
cdr3_nt: TGTGCCAGCAGCGGAGACCCGGGCAGGGCGGGGACTGAAGCTTTCTTT

d_call: TRBD2
j_call: TRBJ2-1
v_call: TRBV27
clone_size: -
cdr3_aa: CASSLLTSSSEQFF
cdr3_nt: TGTGCCAGCAGTCTTCTGACTAGCTCCTCTGAGCAGTTCTTC

d_call: -
j_call: TRBJ2-7
v_call: TRBV6-6
clone_size: few
cdr3_aa: CASRIASEQYF
cdr3_nt: TGTGCCAGCAGGATAGCATCCGAGCAGTACTTC

d_call: TRBD2
j_call: TRBJ2-7
v_call: TRBV2
clone_size: -
cdr3_aa: CARTASPGTSGYEQYF
cdr3_nt: TGTGCCAGAACCGCCTCGCCGGGGACTAGCGGATACGAGCAGTACTTC

d_call: -
j_call: TRBJ1-2
v_call: TRBV2
clone_size: -
cdr3_aa: CASSDILGNYGYTF
cdr3_nt: TGTGCCAGCAGTGATATTCTGGGTAACTATGGCTACACCTTC

d_call: -
j_call: TRBJ2-1
v_call: TRBV10-3
clone_size: -
cdr3_aa: CAISDPNRAGNEQFF
cdr3_nt: TGTGCCATCAGTGACCCAAACAGGGCGGGCAATGAGCAGTTCTTC

d_call: TRBD2
j_call: TRBJ2-1
v_call: TRBV6-6
clone_size: -
cdr3_aa: CASSDTSGNGDEQFF
cdr3_nt: TGTGCCAGCAGTGACACTAGCGGGAATGGAGATGAGCAGTTCTTC

d_call: TRBD1
j_call: TRBJ1-5
v_call: TRBV5-6
clone_size: once
cdr3_aa: CASSGNRQGLYQPQHF
cdr3_nt: TGTGCCAGCAGCGGTAATAGACAGGGACTTTATCAGCCCCAGCATTTT

d_call: -
j_call: TRBJ1-2
v_call: TRBV6-6
clone_size: -
cdr3_aa: CASSQTGRQANYGYTF
cdr3_nt: TGTGCCAGCAGTCAGACAGGCCGACAAGCTAACTATGGCTACACCTTC

d_call: -
j_call: TRBJ1-1
v_call: TRBV7-3
clone_size: once
cdr3_aa: CASSPNADTEAFF
cdr3_nt: TGTGCCAGCAGCCCCAACGCGGACACTGAAGCTTTCTTT

d_call: TRBD1
j_call: TRBJ2-2
v_call: TRBV11-2
clone_size: -
cdr3_aa: CASIPGTDTGELFF
cdr3_nt: TGTGCCAGCATCCCCGGGACAGACACCGGGGAGCTGTTTTTT

d_call: -
j_call: TRBJ1-2
v_call: TRBV3-1/TRBV3-2
clone_size: -
cdr3_aa: CASSQVGTVNYGYTF
cdr3_nt: TGTGCCAGCAGCCAAGTCGGGACGGTGAACTATGGCTACACCTTC

d_call: -
j_call: TRBJ1-1
v_call: TRBV4-3
clone_size: -
cdr3_aa: CASSQDTGTEAFF
cdr3_nt: TGCGCCAGCAGCCAGGATACAGGGACTGAAGCTTTCTTT

d_call: TRBD1
j_call: TRBJ2-7
v_call: TRBV5-6
clone_size: -
cdr3_aa: CASSWATGGPSYEQYF
cdr3_nt: TGTGCCAGCAGCTGGGCGACAGGGGGCCCGTCCTACGAGCAGTACTTC

d_call: -
j_call: TRBJ1-2
v_call: TRBV6-5
clone_size: -
cdr3_aa: CASSYGREGSGYTF
cdr3_nt: TGTGCCAGCAGTTACGGGCGGGAGGGCTCTGGCTACACCTTC

d_call: -
j_call: TRBJ1-2
v_call: TRBV6-5
clone_size: -
cdr3_aa: CASSRVGAGYTF
cdr3_nt: TGTGCCAGCAGTAGGGTTGGGGCTGGCTACACCTTC

d_call: -
j_call: TRBJ2-2
v_call: TRBV7-3
clone_size: -
cdr3_aa: CASSLNKEAGELFF
cdr3_nt: TGTGCCAGCAGCTTAAATAAGGAGGCCGGGGAGCTGTTTTTT

d_call: TRBD1
j_call: TRBJ2-2
v_call: TRBV5-1
clone_size: -
cdr3_aa: CASIEWTGGTGELFF
cdr3_nt: TGCGCCAGCATTGAATGGACAGGGGGCACCGGGGAGCTGTTTTTT

d_call: TRBD1
j_call: TRBJ2-7
v_call: TRBV7-3
clone_size: -
cdr3_aa: CASSKGQGESYEQYF
cdr3_nt: TGTGCCAGCAGTAAGGGACAGGGTGAATCCTACGAGCAGTACTTC

d_call: TRBD1
j_call: TRBJ2-7
v_call: TRBV7-9
clone_size: -
cdr3_aa: CASSFAGGSSRGQAYEQYF
cdr3_nt: TGTGCCAGCAGCTTTGCCGGTGGGAGCTCTCGGGGACAGGCCTACGAGCAGTACTTC

d_call: -
j_call: TRBJ1-1
v_call: TRBV28
clone_size: -
cdr3_aa: CATWGEENTEAFF
cdr3_nt: TGTGCCACATGGGGCGAGGAGAACACTGAAGCTTTCTTT

d_call: -
j_call: TRBJ1-6
v_call: TRBV28
clone_size: few
cdr3_aa: CASRDDLSSYNSPLHF
cdr3_nt: TGTGCCAGCAGGGATGACCTCAGCTCCTATAATTCACCCCTCCACTTT

d_call: -
j_call: TRBJ2-7
v_call: TRBV6-2/TRBV6-3
clone_size: -
cdr3_aa: CASSTYGTAAYEQYF
cdr3_nt: TGTGCCAGCAGTACCTACGGGACCGCTGCTTACGAGCAGTACTTC

d_call: -
j_call: TRBJ1-2
v_call: TRBV28
clone_size: -
cdr3_aa: CASSSQGNYGYTF
cdr3_nt: TGTGCCAGCAGTTCCCAGGGTAACTATGGCTACACCTTC

d_call: -
j_call: TRBJ1-1
v_call: TRBV12-3/TRBV12-4
clone_size: -
cdr3_aa: CASRQGQRAFF
cdr3_nt: TGTGCCAGCAGACAGGGACAACGAGCTTTCTTT

d_call: TRBD2
j_call: TRBJ2-3
v_call: TRBV7-2
clone_size: -
cdr3_aa: CASSLAIAGVQDTQYF
cdr3_nt: TGTGCCAGCAGCTTAGCTATAGCGGGAGTTCAAGATACGCAGTATTTT

d_call: TRBD1
j_call: TRBJ1-2
v_call: TRBV3-1/TRBV3-2
clone_size: -
cdr3_aa: CASSQEIGTGRTNYGYTF
cdr3_nt: TGTGCCAGCAGCCAAGAGATCGGGACAGGGCGAACTAACTATGGCTACACCTTC

d_call: TRBD1
j_call: TRBJ1-1
v_call: TRBV11-1
clone_size: -
cdr3_aa: CASSPWTGAMDTEAFF
cdr3_nt: TGTGCCAGCAGCCCCTGGACAGGGGCCATGGACACTGAAGCTTTCTTT

d_call: TRBD2
j_call: TRBJ2-5
v_call: TRBV30
clone_size: once
cdr3_aa: CAWTGGSGETQYF
cdr3_nt: TGTGCCTGGACGGGCGGGAGTGGCGAGACCCAGTACTTC

d_call: -
j_call: TRBJ1-3
v_call: TRBV6-5
clone_size: -
cdr3_aa: CASSLAQGAGNTIYF
cdr3_nt: TGTGCCAGCAGTCTAGCCCAGGGAGCTGGAAACACCATATATTTT

d_call: -
j_call: TRBJ2-1
v_call: TRBV3-1/TRBV3-2
clone_size: -
cdr3_aa: CASSPRKSSGNEQFF
cdr3_nt: TGTGCCAGCAGCCCTCGGAAATCGTCGGGGAATGAGCAGTTCTTC

d_call: -
j_call: TRBJ2-3
v_call: TRBV6-5
clone_size: -
cdr3_aa: CASSYSFGDTDTQYF
cdr3_nt: TGTGCCAGCAGTTACTCGTTCGGTGACACAGATACGCAGTATTTT

d_call: -
j_call: TRBJ2-3
v_call: TRBV27
clone_size: few
cdr3_aa: CASRISTDTQYF
cdr3_nt: TGTGCCAGCAGGATTAGCACAGATACGCAGTATTTT

d_call: -
j_call: TRBJ2-7
v_call: TRBV5-1
clone_size: -
cdr3_aa: CASSLVLVPHEQYF
cdr3_nt: TGCGCCAGCAGCTTGGTACTAGTCCCCCACGAGCAGTACTTC

d_call: -
j_call: TRBJ2-5
v_call: TRBV3-1/TRBV3-2
clone_size: -
cdr3_aa: CASSHEVRGVGEETQYF
cdr3_nt: TGTGCCAGCAGCCATGAAGTGAGGGGTGTAGGGGAAGAGACCCAGTACTTC